The following is a T cell receptor beta chain sequence with its context. This likely comes from a read error, as the CDR3 has no conserved phenylalanine or tryptophan at its end. The limits of the CDR3 on the DNA are not certain, so only TCRdb's listed CDR3 is given. MiXCR was run by TCRdb on the PCR reads, yielding one entry per CDR3 protein. The data contain 18,000 or so distinct CDR3 sequences, around 43% of them singletons. This sample is drawn from a study of tumor-infiltrating lymphocytes in oesophageal squamous cell carcinoma. The CDR3 is 15 amino acids long, termini counted. Germline-derived CDR1 and CDR2 are MNHNS and SASEGT.

This sequence joins TRBV6-1 and TRBJ2-6; the tabulated D call, TRBD1, remains unverified against the DNA. Specimen: normal esophageal tissue next to the tumor. The sequence came from a female donor with esophageal squamous cell carcinoma. The chain's CDR3 is CASSEGANSPLHFGA.